This T cell receptor (beta chain) was sequenced in a study of T cell responses to AZD1222 COVID-19 vaccine. Overall study findings and caveats: The sample set comprised mostly white British donors with more females, and clonal diversity was possibly underestimated. Reports say nearly half of spike-specific TCRs go after unmutated variant regions. With two AZD1222 doses given, Spike-specific TCR breadth and depth both rose.

Germline V gene sequence: CDR1 SGHVS, CDR2 FNYEAQ. This CDR3 is built from 13 residues. V was trimmed by 5 bases and J by 2 bases, leaving 7 bases between them. As for this clone: The antigen is not known.

Sequencing used immunoSEQ multiplex PCR; TCRdb keeps in-frame clones, though not all of them. The sample holds under 120,000 clones, 92% seen once. The sequence was collected from an adult in good health. Material: peripheral blood, obtained on day 0 of AZD1222 vaccination. This chain connects TRBV7-6 to TRBJ1-5, with D hard to call. The CDR3 DNA follows: TGTGCCAGCAGCCAGAGGGGCAATCAGCCCCAGCATTTT. Residues: CASSQRGNQPQHF.